This entry lists 6 T cell receptor beta chains sequenced from one sample in a study of T cells expressing NK-cell markers. TCRdb re-called the 5' RACE reads; every CDR3 protein appears as one record, without DNA. This table holds 250,000 to 300,000 distinct CDR3 sequences. The material sequenced was blood T cells: a sorted CD56 or NKG2C T cell subset, CD4+ or CD8+ T cells, or bulk PBMC T cells (not recorded which). These TCRs come from a woman between 18 and 70 years old in good health.

This chain uses TRBV10-3 with TRBJ2-1; the TRBD2 assignment by TCRdb is unverifiable without DNA. The CDR3 contains 18 residues. Germline V CDR1 and CDR2: ENHRY, SYGVKD. This CDR3 reads CAISVVLAGSGFTNEQFF.

The gene calls are TRBV6-5 and TRBJ1-1; the TCRdb call, TRBD1, lacks DNA for checking. The germline gives CDR1 MNHEY, CDR2 SVGAGI. This CDR3 comprises 16 residues. CDR3 amino acids: CASSYSPGGMNTEAFF.

The chain is built from TRBV9 and TRBJ2-1; TCRdb's D call, TRBD2, is unchecked because there is no DNA. CDR1 and CDR2 (germline): SGDLS, YYNGEE. The CDR3 sequence is 17 residues long. This CDR3 reads CASSVGEGLAGINEQFF. Full variable domain (outside the CDR3, taken from reference TRBV9 and TRBJ2-1): DSGVTQTPKHLITATGQRVTLRCSPRSGDLSVYWYQQSLDQGLQFLIQYYNGEERAKGNILERFSAQQFPDLHSELNLSSLELGDSALYFCASSVGEGLAGINEQFFGPGTRLTVL.

J is TRBJ2-3 and V is TRBV18; TCRdb picks TRBD1, but there is no DNA to check that call. The CDR3 consists of 13 residues. The germline V gene has CDR1 KGHSH and CDR2 LQKENI. CDR3 loop: CASSPSLTDTQYF.

The chain is built from TRBV3-1 and TRBJ1-6; the TCRdb D gene call, TRBD1, has no DNA to confirm it. This CDR3 is 15 amino acids long. CDR1 is LGHDT, CDR2 YNNKEL, per germline (reference sequence). Here the CDR3 reads CASSRPDRGDSPLHF. Drawing the rest from reference TRBV3-1 and TRBJ1-6, the complete variable domain is DTAVSQTPKYLVTQMGNDKSIKCEQNLGHDTMYWYKQDSKKFLKIMFSYNNKELIINETVPNRFSPKSPDKAHLNLHINSLELGDSAVYFCASSRPDRGDSPLHFGNGTRLTVT.

The V gene is TRBV20-1, the J gene TRBJ1-5; TCRdb proposes TRBD1, but this gene call is untestable without DNA. There are 14 residues in the CDR3. Germline V gives CDR1 DFQATT, CDR2 SNEGSKA (reference sequence). The CDR3 here is CSARQTGPYQPQHF.